These 15 T cell receptor beta chains originate from one sample sequenced in a study of blood T cell repertoires in COVID-19. Produced via immunoSEQ multiplex PCR; TCRdb's table is partial and in-frame only. This table holds 250,000 to 350,000 clones, roughly 89% found once. Sequenced: PBMCs or T cells enriched from blood (not recorded which). The receptors derive from a woman between 18 and 30 years old with acute COVID-19.

The chain links TRBV18 to TRBJ2-5; possibly TRBD1 for D (6 bases). The germline gives CDR1 KGHSH, CDR2 LQKENI. The CDR3 runs to 11 residues. V lost 2 bases and J lost 10, with 8 bases in between. The CDR3 reads CASSPGGGQYF. The CDR3 nucleotides read TGTGCCAGCTCACCAGGGGGCGGCCAGTACTTC.

V and J are TRBV9 and TRBJ2-1; 7 bases match TRBD2. V was pared by 3 bases and J by 12 bases, with 12 bases of the junction left unmatched. The CDR3 loop spans 14 amino acids. Germline CDR1 and CDR2: SGDLS and YYNGEE. The CDR3 nucleotides are TGTGCCAGCAGCGGTGGGACTACCTACGTCTCGCAGTTCTTC. Amino acid sequence: CASSGGTTYVSQFF.

This chain connects TRBV7-9 to TRBJ2-1; weak D call: TRBD2 (7 bases). The ends were cut back, 5 bases at V and 0 bases at J, with 17 bases in the middle. CDR3 length: 17 residues. Germline V lookup: CDR1 SEHNR, CDR2 FQNEAQ (reference sequence). CDR3 region: CASSPKGGGSSYNEQFF. DNA of the CDR3: TGTGCCAGCAGCCCCAAAGGGGGGGGGAGCTCCTACAATGAGCAGTTCTTC.

The V and J genes are TRBV13 and TRBJ1-1; D uncertain. The V end was cut by 0 bases, the J end by 1 base, with 9 bases between. The CDR3 totals 15 residues. Germline V lookup: CDR1 PRHDT, CDR2 FYEKMQ (reference sequence). The CDR3 region has the DNA TGTGCCAGCAGCTTAGGCGGCTACAGGAACACTGAAGCTTTCTTT. Protein sequence: CASSLGGYRNTEAFF. Supplemented by reference TRBV13 and TRBJ1-1, the full variable domain reads AAGVIQSPRHLIKEKRETATLKCYPIPRHDTVYWYQQGPGQDPQFLISFYEKMQSDKGSIPDRFSAQQFSDYHSELNMSSLELGDSALYFCASSLGGYRNTEAFFGQGTRLTVV.

The gene calls are TRBV5-1 and TRBJ1-6; D ambiguous. CDR3 size: 15 residues. Germline V gives CDR1 SGHRS, CDR2 YFSETQ. Trimming took 0 bases from V and 7 from J, leaving 11 bases between them. The CDR3 sequence is CASSLDYSGNSPLHF. The DNA of the CDR3 is TGCGCCAGCAGCTTGGATTACAGTGGAAATTCACCCCTCCACTTT.

The chain couples TRBV14 to TRBJ1-2, with D possibly being TRBD1 (5 bases). Germline assignment: CDR1 SGHDN and CDR2 FVKESK. The CDR3 is 16 amino acids. Trimming left V 0 bases short and J 5 bases short, with 16 bases between. Here the CDR3 reads CASSQELGGREYGYTF. The CDR3 region has the DNA TGTGCCAGCAGCCAAGAGTTGGGGGGAAGAGAATATGGCTACACCTTC.

This clone was detected once. This chain joins TRBV6-5 and TRBJ2-7; TRBD1 agrees at 10 bases. The germline V gene has CDR1 MNHEY and CDR2 SVGAGI. V trimming: 6 bases; J trimming: 2 bases; junction bases outside the gene matches: 7. There are 15 residues in the CDR3. CDR3: CASSTTGGAAYEQYF. CDR3 DNA sequence: TGTGCCAGCAGCACGACAGGGGGCGCTGCCTACGAGCAGTACTTC.

The rearrangement links TRBV5-1 to TRBJ1-4; 11 bases fit TRBD1. The junction had 6 bases not matched to a gene; V was cut back by 0 bases and J by 8 bases. CDR1 and CDR2 from the germline V gene are SGHRS and YFSETQ. The CDR3 extends over 16 amino acids. CDR3 sequence: CASSLAGQGAREKLFF. The CDR3 DNA reads TGCGCCAGCAGCTTGGCCGGACAGGGGGCGAGGGAAAAACTGTTTTTT.

The J gene is TRBJ2-5, the V gene TRBV11-3, with 9 bases that match TRBD1. With 5 bases clipped from V and 5 bases from J, the junction kept 9 bases outside the gene matches. Per germline, CDR1 SGHNT and CDR2 YENEEA. This CDR3 is 15 amino acids long. In DNA, the CDR3 is TGTGCCAGCAGCAACCTCGGGACAGGGTATGAGACCCAGTACTTC. It yields the protein CASSNLGTGYETQYF.

This clone has more than one count but fewer than ten. The chain carries TRBV24-1 and TRBJ2-7; no clear D. The ends were cut back, 6 bases at V and 0 bases at J, with 8 bases in the middle. Germline V CDR1 and CDR2: KGHDR, SFDVKD. This CDR3 is 13 amino acids long. The CDR3: CATSPGYSYEQYF. The CDR3 region has the DNA TGTGCCACCAGTCCCGGGTACTCCTACGAGCAGTACTTC.

This clone occurred once. The chain has TRBV30 and TRBJ2-2, with D perhaps TRBD1 (6 bases). Trimming took off 3 bases at V and 0 bases at J, with 11 bases between the two ends. The CDR3 spans 15 residues. Germline loops: CDR1 GTSNPN, CDR2 SVGIG (reference sequence). The CDR3 reads CAWSRGRANTGELFF. The CDR3 DNA sequence: TGTGCCTGGAGCAGGGGCAGAGCGAACACCGGGGAGCTGTTTTTT.

This chain connects TRBV28 to TRBJ1-5; 7 bases are shared with TRBD1. V was pared by 6 bases and J by 9 bases, with 11 bases of the junction left unmatched. This CDR3 spans 14 amino acids. Germline V gene sequence: CDR1 MDHEN, CDR2 SYDVKM. The CDR3 DNA follows: TGTGCCAGCAGCTCTGGACAGGCCCAGGGGCCCCAGCATTTT. Encoded protein: CASSSGQAQGPQHF.

The V gene is TRBV11-2, the J gene TRBJ2-7; TRBD1 matches 9 bases. Trimming removed 1 base from V and 5 bases from J; junction bases left unmatched: 9. Per the germline V gene, CDR1 is SGHAT and CDR2 is FQNNGV. The CDR3 is 16 amino acids. DNA of the CDR3: TGTGCCAGCAGCTTAGGACCCGGGACAGGGTTCCACGAGCAGTACTTC. Its translation: CASSLGPGTGFHEQYF.

The rearrangement links TRBV6-5 to TRBJ2-6, with 8 bases fitting TRBD1. The CDR3 is 16 residues long. Germline V gene sequence: CDR1 MNHEY, CDR2 SVGAGI. Trimming cost V 4 bases and J 2 bases; bases outside gene matches: 4. CDR3: CASSLMTGAGANVLTF. CDR3 sequence (DNA): TGTGCCAGCAGTTTGATGACAGGGGCTGGGGCCAACGTCCTGACTTTC.

This chain links TRBV30 with TRBJ1-6; D remains unclear. This CDR3 is built from 12 residues. CDR1 and CDR2 from the germline V gene are GTSNPN and SVGIG (reference sequence). V lost 4 bases, J lost 10 bases, and 11 bases lay in between. The CDR3 sequence: CAWKRAESPLHF. As DNA, the CDR3 is TGTGCCTGGAAGAGGGCAGAGTCACCCCTCCACTTT. Combining the CDR3 with reference TRBV30 and TRBJ1-6 gives the whole variable domain SQTIHQWPATLVQPVGSPLSLECTVEGTSNPNLYWYRQAAGRGLQLLFYSVGIGQISSEVPQNLSASRPQDRQFILSSKKLLLSDSGFYLCAWKRAESPLHFGNGTRLTVT.